A selection of T cell receptor beta chains follows, all from one sample in a study of neurological immune-mediated disorders. TCRdb independently ran MiXCR on the 5' RACE reads; one entry per CDR3 protein. The sample consists of around 78,000 distinct CDR3 sequences, 15% to 20% of them appearing once. The sample comprised PBMCs. All receptors come from a woman between 40 and 50 years old in good health. Each CDR3 is given with its conserved first and last residue. D genes are given only for firm matches. Size is omitted from some rows. Given values are once, few, many or a class for expanded clones.

DNA: TGTGCCAGCAGCCGAAGGGTTACGGGACAAGGCGCTCACGAGCAGTACTTC; CDR3: CASSRRVTGQGAHEQYF; J: TRBJ2-7; V: TRBV7-9; size: many; D: -
DNA: TGTGCCAGCAGCCCTGGATACAATGAGCAGTTCTTC; CDR3: CASSPGYNEQFF; J: TRBJ2-1; V: TRBV7-2; size: many; D: -
DNA: TGTGCCAGCAGCTACCCCGGGGGCGGGGGGGCAGATACGCAGTATTTT; CDR3: CASSYPGGGGADTQYF; J: TRBJ2-3; V: TRBV3-1; size: many; D: TRBD2
DNA: TGTGCCAGCAGGATGGAGGATTTCTCTGGAAACACCATATATTTT; CDR3: CASRMEDFSGNTIYF; J: TRBJ1-3; V: TRBV6-2/TRBV6-3; size: many; D: -
DNA: TGTGCCAGCTCACCACTCGGGGGGGGGGACACTGAAGCTTTCTTT; CDR3: CASSPLGGGDTEAFF; J: TRBJ1-1; V: TRBV18; size: many; D: -
DNA: TGCAGCGTTGAAGTTAGAGTAACCAATGAGCAGTTCTTC; CDR3: CSVEVRVTNEQFF; J: TRBJ2-1; V: TRBV29-1; size: -; D: -
DNA: TGTGCCAGCAGTTTTCAGGGGTATGGCTACACCTTC; CDR3: CASSFQGYGYTF; J: TRBJ1-2; V: TRBV28; size: few; D: -
DNA: TGTGCCAGCAGTCCCCTTACAGGGTCTTCCCTCCAGCAGTATTTT; CDR3: CASSPLTGSSLQQYF; J: TRBJ2-3; V: TRBV28; size: -; D: -
DNA: TGTGCCATCAGTGAGGGAAGACCCGGGACACAAAACACTGAAGCTTTCTTT; CDR3: CAISEGRPGTQNTEAFF; J: TRBJ1-1; V: TRBV10-3; size: many; D: -
DNA: TGTGCCAGCAGTTGGACAGGGGGCGATGAAGTGAGACCTGGAAACACCATATATTTT; CDR3: CASSWTGGDEVRPGNTIYF; J: TRBJ1-3; V: TRBV28; size: many; D: TRBD1
DNA: TGTGCCAGCAGTTACTCTGGGCTGCAGGGTCCTGCAGATACGCAGTATTTT; CDR3: CASSYSGLQGPADTQYF; J: TRBJ2-3; V: TRBV6-5; size: many; D: -
DNA: TGTGCCAGCAGCTTTCGGGACGGGGGAACTGAAGCTTTCTTT; CDR3: CASSFRDGGTEAFF; J: TRBJ1-1; V: TRBV7-9; size: many; D: -
DNA: TGTGCCAGCAGACTGAGCCCCGGGAATGAAAAACTGTTTTTT; CDR3: CASRLSPGNEKLFF; J: TRBJ1-4; V: TRBV7-2; size: many; D: -
DNA: TGCAGTGCTAGAGTAGGGACAAGCGTCGTGTACACTGAAGCTTTCTTT; CDR3: CSARVGTSVVYTEAFF; J: TRBJ1-1; V: TRBV20-1; size: many; D: -
DNA: TGTGCCAGCAGCCCGACAGCGAGCGTGGTTAGGACAGATACGCAGTATTTT; CDR3: CASSPTASVVRTDTQYF; J: TRBJ2-3; V: TRBV3-1; size: -; D: -
DNA: TGCAGTGCTAGAGATGCTTGGGCGGGGGGACATTCTGATACGCAGTATTTT; CDR3: CSARDAWAGGHSDTQYF; J: TRBJ2-3; V: TRBV20-1; size: many; D: TRBD2
DNA: TGTGCCAGCAGTCCTAGCTGGGGACAGGCAGATACGCAGTATTTT; CDR3: CASSPSWGQADTQYF; J: TRBJ2-3; V: TRBV27; size: many; D: TRBD1